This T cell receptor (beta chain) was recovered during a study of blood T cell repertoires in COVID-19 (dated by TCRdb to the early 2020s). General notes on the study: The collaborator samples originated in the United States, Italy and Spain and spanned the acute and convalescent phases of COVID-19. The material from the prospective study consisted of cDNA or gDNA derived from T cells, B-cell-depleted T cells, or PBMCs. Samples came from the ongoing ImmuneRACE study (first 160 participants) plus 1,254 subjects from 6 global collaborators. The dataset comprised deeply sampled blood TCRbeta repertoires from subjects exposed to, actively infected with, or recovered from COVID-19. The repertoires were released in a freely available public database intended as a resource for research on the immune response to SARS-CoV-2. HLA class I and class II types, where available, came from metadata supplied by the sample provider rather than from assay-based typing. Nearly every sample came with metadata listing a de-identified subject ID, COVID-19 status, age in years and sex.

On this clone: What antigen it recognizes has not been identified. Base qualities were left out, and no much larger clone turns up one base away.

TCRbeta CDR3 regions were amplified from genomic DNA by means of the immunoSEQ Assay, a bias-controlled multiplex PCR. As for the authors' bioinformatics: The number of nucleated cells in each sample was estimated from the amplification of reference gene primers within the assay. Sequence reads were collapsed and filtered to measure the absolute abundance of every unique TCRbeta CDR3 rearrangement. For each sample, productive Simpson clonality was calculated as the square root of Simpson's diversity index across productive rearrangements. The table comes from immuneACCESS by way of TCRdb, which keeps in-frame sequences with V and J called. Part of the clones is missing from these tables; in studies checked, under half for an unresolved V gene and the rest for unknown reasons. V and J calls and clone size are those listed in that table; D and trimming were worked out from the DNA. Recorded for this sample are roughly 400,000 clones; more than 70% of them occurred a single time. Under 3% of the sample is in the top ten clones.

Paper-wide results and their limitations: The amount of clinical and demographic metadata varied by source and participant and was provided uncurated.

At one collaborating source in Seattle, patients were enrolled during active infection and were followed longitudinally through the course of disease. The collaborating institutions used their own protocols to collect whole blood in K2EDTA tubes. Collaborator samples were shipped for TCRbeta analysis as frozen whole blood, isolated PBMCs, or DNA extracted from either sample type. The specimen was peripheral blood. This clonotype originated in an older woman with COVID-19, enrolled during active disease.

The DNA sequence reads TGTGCCAGCAGCTTAGCGTCCCGGGGGGCGAACACTGAAGCTTTCTTT. It is translated as CASSLASRGANTEAFF. The rearrangement joined TRBV7-9 to TRBJ1-1; the best D guess is TRBD1, with 6 bases matching. Via the germline V gene (reference sequence), CDR1 is SEHNR and CDR2 FQNEAQ. A distance of 12 bases separates the germline ends of V and J, which lose 0 bases and 1 base respectively. The CDR3 starts with the cysteine, ends with the phenylalanine, and has 16 residues. Just CDR3 DNA is preserved here, 48 bases in frame from base 1.